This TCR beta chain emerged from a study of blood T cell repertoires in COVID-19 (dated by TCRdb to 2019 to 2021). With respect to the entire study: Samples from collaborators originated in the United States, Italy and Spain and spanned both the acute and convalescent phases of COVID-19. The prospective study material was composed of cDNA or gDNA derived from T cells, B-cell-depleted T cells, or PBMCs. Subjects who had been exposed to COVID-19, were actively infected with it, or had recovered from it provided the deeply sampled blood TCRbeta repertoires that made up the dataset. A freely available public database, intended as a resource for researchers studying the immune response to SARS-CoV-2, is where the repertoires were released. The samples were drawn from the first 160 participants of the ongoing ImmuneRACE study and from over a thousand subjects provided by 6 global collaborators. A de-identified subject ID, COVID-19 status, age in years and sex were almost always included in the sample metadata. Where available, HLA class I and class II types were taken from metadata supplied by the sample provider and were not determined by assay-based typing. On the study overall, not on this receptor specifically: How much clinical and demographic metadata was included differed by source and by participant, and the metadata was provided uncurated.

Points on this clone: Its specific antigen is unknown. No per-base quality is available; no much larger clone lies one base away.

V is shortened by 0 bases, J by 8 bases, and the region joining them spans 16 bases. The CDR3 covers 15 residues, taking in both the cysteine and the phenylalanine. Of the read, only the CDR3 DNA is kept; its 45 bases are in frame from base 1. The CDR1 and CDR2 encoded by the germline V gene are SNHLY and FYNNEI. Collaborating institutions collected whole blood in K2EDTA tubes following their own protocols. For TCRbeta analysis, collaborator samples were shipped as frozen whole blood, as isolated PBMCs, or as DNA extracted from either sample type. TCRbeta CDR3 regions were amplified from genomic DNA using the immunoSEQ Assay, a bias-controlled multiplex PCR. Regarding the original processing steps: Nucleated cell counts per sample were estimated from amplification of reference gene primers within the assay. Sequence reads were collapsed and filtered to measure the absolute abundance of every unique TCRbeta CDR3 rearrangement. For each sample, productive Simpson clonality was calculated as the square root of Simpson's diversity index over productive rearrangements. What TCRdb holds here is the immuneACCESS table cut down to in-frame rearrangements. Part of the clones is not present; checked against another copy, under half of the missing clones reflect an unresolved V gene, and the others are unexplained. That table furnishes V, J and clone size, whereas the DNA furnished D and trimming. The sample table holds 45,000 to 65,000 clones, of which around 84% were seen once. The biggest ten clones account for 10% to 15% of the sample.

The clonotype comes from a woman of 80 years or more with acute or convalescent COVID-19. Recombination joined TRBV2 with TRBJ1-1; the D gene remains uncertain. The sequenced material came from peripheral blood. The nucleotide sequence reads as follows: TGTGCCAGCAGTGAAGCGCTAGTGGCGGCGGTGGAAGCTTTCTTT. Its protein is CASSEALVAAVEAFF.